This T cell receptor (beta chain) was obtained from a study of CD8 T cells in ankylosing spondylitis (dated by TCRdb to the late 2010s). At the level of the whole study: T cell receptor beta repertoires were profiled in healthy donors and ankylosing spondylitis patients so that disease-linked TCR variants could be found. The whole study cohort included 90 to 120 healthy donors and some 27 ankylosing spondylitis patients. Peripheral blood was sampled, and synovial fluid was additionally collected from ankylosing spondylitis patients. Results and caveats for the whole study, not just this receptor: The disease-linked clones showed a CD8+ phenotype and occurred at relatively low frequencies in peripheral blood. A TCR beta motif made up of seven or eight highly homologous amino acid variants appeared to be characteristic of blood from ankylosing spondylitis patients. Some of the motif variants had been reported before in the synovial fluid and blood of reactive arthritis patients, a finding that suggests common disease-initiation mechanisms. Significant enrichment of the disease-linked clones was reported in matched synovial fluid samples from ankylosing spondylitis patients.

The CDR3 sequence holds 13 residues, the cysteine and phenylalanine included. This entry keeps only the CDR3 DNA: 39 bases, framed from base 1. CDR1 is given as SQVTM and CDR2 as ANQGSEA, both from the germline V gene. V and J are truncated by 7 bases and 2 bases respectively, leaving an intervening sequence of 15 bases. TCRdb names Illumina HiSeq 2500 as the instrument used. TCR beta libraries were prepared by quantitative 5'-RACE with molecular barcodes. Processing in the source paper ran as follows. A new computational method, built on a probabilistic model of VDJ rearrangement, was used to identify disease-linked TCR variants. Using fastp trimming at Q25 and MiXCR clonotype assembly, TCRdb reanalyzed the public sequencing data and kept in-frame beta chains. A single entry per CDR3 protein holds the most common genes and DNA from its merged rows. The V and J calls shown here were made by TCRdb, not taken from the authors' results. The sample table shows around 340,000 distinct CDR3 sequences, and 20% to 25% are seen once. The leading ten clones occupy around 13% of the sample.

Comments on this clonotype: Its antigen has not been determined. No base qualities exist here, and no much larger clone lies one base off it.

Specimen: blood, either unsorted or a sorted T cell fraction (not recorded which). The origin of this receptor is a male donor with ankylosing spondylitis or in good health (not recorded which). This receptor chain uses TRBV29-1 and TRBJ2-7; the D gene is possibly TRBD1, with 6 bases matching. The DNA is TGCAGCGCAAATACAGGGACGGCCTACGAGCAGTACTTC. Its amino acids are CSANTGTAYEQYF.